The T cell receptor (beta chain) under discussion was sequenced for a study of tumor-infiltrating lymphocytes in primary liver carcinoma. Broader study findings: Top-250-clone fractions were significantly higher in tumors than in blood (p = 0.039). Lesser overlap characterized tumor-adjacent and tumor-blood pairs relative to tumor region pairs.

From approximately 530 ng of total RNA, TCR beta-specific cDNA was reverse-transcribed using a constant-region primer. For TCR beta, libraries were produced by three nested multiplex PCR rounds using slightly modified ARM-PCR. TRBV1-TRBV30 forward and Cbeta reverse primers drove the first two approximately 11-cycle rounds. TCRdb analysed the multiplex PCR reads with MiXCR anew, one entry per CDR3 protein. The sample comprises approximately 88,000 distinct CDR3 sequences, roughly 70% of which are singletons, and around 27% rests with the top ten. Co-extraction of both nucleic acids (RNA and DNA) used about 20-33 mg of unsorted bulk tissue. Chronic HBV infection was present, with no prior treatment. This clonotype was counted between two and nine times. Its target is not known. This may stem from a read error, because a much larger clone lies one nucleotide away. The CDR3 totals 12 residues.

Sequencing was done on a sample of tumor-adjacent normal liver tissue. This TCR derives from a man aged 40-50 years with primary liver carcinoma and hepatitis B virus infection. V gene TRBV12-3 or TRBV12-4 combines with J gene TRBJ2-5; D remains unclear. The CDR3 nucleotides read TGTGCCAGCAGTTTAGTTCAAGATACCCAGTACTTC. Translating it yields CASSLVQDTQYF.